This T cell receptor (beta chain) emerged from a study of T cell responses to AZD1222 COVID-19 vaccine (dated by TCRdb to 2020 to 2022). A note on the overall study: A total of about 240 trial participants underwent TCR sequencing, of whom nearly 210 received two doses of AZD1222 and some 26 received two doses of the MenACWY control vaccine. Trial participants were enrolled by age into subgroups of 18-55, 56-69 and 70-plus years, and around 150, 28 and 57 TCR-sequenced participants, respectively, were included in these subgroups. Broad study findings and their caveats: Epitopes outside the regions mutated in the B.1.351 and B.1.1.7 variants were reportedly recognized by nearly half of the unique spike-specific TCRs. The 56-69-year group was small, and its depth increase did not reach significance, likely because of low power. Because no day 14 peak-response samples were available, the repertoires could be characterized only after the peak T cell response. Most participants were white British and females outnumbered males, and the authors suggested that clonal diversity may have been underestimated. A significant rise in spike-specific TCR breadth and depth was observed after two AZD1222 doses relative to day 0 and relative to MenACWY recipients. Vaccine-associated CD4 TCRs spanned the whole spike protein, with dominant responses in regions 160-218 and 743-854. Conclusions about previously exposed vaccinees are limited, since just six or seven AZD1222 recipients were seropositive for SARS-CoV-2 at baseline.

Worth noting for this clone: What this receptor recognizes is not known. The sample holds no much larger clone one base away, and base qualities are not on file.

The meaning of the sample's time point label: about 28 days (+/-7) after the second vaccine dose. Because spike-specific TCR depth and breadth did not differ between the two schedules, AZD1222 recipients who got a second dose at roughly 4 weeks were pooled with those who got a second dose at roughly 12 weeks. Samples from vaccinated people were obtained from the UK trials COV001 and COV002, which included a single-blind randomized controlled phase 2/3 trial of AZD1222 (ChAdOx1 nCoV-19) in healthy adults. Trial participant PBMC samples were collected at day 0 and day 28 after the second dose for TCRbeta chain sequencing. The CDR3 regions of human TCRbeta chains were subjected to immunosequencing. The source study handled its data this way. Repertoire TCRs were matched against a reference library of SARS-CoV-2-specific TCRs generated with the MIRA antigen-specificity platform. Breadth meant the fraction of unique TCRs that were SARS-CoV-2-associated, whereas depth meant the fraction of total T cells that were SARS-CoV-2-associated. Using the MIRA data, every spike-specific TCR was mapped to the spike region that the TCR reacted to and assigned to either a CD4 or a CD8 class. Log10-transformed breadth and depth values were compared by one-way ANOVA with Sidak's multiple comparisons tests. TCRdb obtained this table from immuneACCESS and retained in-frame rearrangements with V and J assigned. These tables miss some clones; where compared with another copy, unresolved V genes account for less than half of the shortfall, and the remainder is unexplained. Clonal size and the V and J genes are those of that table, whereas D and trimming came from the DNA. The sample table lists 150,000 to 200,000 clones, 90% of them with a count of one. The top ten constitute 5% to 6.5% of the sample.

The input for sequencing was peripheral blood, taken 28 days after the second AZD1222 dose. This TCR was recovered from an adult who received the AZD1222 COVID-19 vaccine.

The CDR3: CASSLVDSNYGYTF. Read as DNA, the sequence is TGTGCCAGCAGCTTAGTAGACAGTAACTATGGCTACACCTTC. The rearranged chain carries TRBV11-2 and TRBJ1-2; a weak D assignment points to TRBD1 (5 bases agree). V lost 1 base and J lost 1 base; the stretch between them is 7 bases long. The germline V gene yields SGHAT for CDR1 and FQNNGV for CDR2. The CDR3 covers 14 residues, taking in both the cysteine and the phenylalanine. Only the CDR3 DNA is retained, 42 bases long and in frame from the first base.